The 8 T cell receptor beta chains reported below all come from one sample, sequenced in a study of cytomegalovirus exposure and HLA in healthy donors listed by TCRdb under 2017. The library was prepared using the immunoSEQ multiplex PCR assay. For the multiplex PCR, a mixture combining 60 forward primers for TCR Vbeta segments and 13 reverse primers for TCR Jbeta segments was used. TCRdb holds this immuneACCESS table with in-frame rearrangements only. Some clones are missing; in checked studies, unresolved V genes explain under half, and the rest has no known cause. For this sample there are approximately 140,000 clones; roughly 80% appear just once. The ten largest account for approximately 7% of the sample. Sequenced material: PBMCs. The receptors were gathered from a man aged 40-49 years in good health and CMV-seropositive.

The CDR3 DNA is TGCGCCAGCAGCCAAGTCTTCCCAGGCACGGCAGGAAACACCATATATTTT. Translation: CASSQVFPGTAGNTIYF. The V gene is TRBV4-3, the J gene TRBJ1-3; unclear D gene. V was trimmed by 1 base and J by 4 bases, leaving 17 bases between them. Germline CDR1 reads LGHNA; CDR2 reads YSLEER. The CDR3 extends over 17 amino acids.

The count of this clone is one. This chain joins TRBV7-3 and TRBJ1-5, with 8 positions matching TRBD1. Trimming took 4 bases from V and 7 from J; bases not matched to a gene: 6. The length of the CDR3 is 14 residues. Germline V lookup: CDR1 SGHTA, CDR2 FQGTGA. CDR3: CASSYDRGGQPQHF. The DNA of the CDR3 is TGTGCCAGCAGCTACGACAGGGGCGGCCAGCCCCAGCATTTT.

This rearrangement joins TRBV4-3 to TRBJ1-2; D is undetermined. CDR3 length equals 14 residues. Germline lookup yields CDR1 LGHNA and CDR2 YSLEER. The germline V and J ends were trimmed by 0 bases and 7 bases, with 12 bases remaining between them. In DNA form, the CDR3 reads TGCGCCAGCAGCCAAGAAGGGAGGGCGAGTGGCTACACCTTC. Translation gives CASSQEGRASGYTF.

CDR3 sequence: CASSSRTGGIDTQYF. The CDR3 coding sequence is TGTGCCAGCAGTTCGAGGACAGGGGGCATAGATACGCAGTATTTT. The chain combines TRBV27 with TRBJ2-3, with 11 bases that match TRBD1. This CDR3 is 15 amino acids long. Losses at the gene ends were 4 bases for V and 5 bases for J; bases not matched to a gene: 5. In germline, CDR1 is MNHEY, CDR2 SMNVEV (reference sequence).

The V call is TRBV5-8, the J call TRBJ2-3, with TRBD1 matching over 7 bases. V was clipped by 0 bases and J by 2 bases; unmatched bases: 12. The CDR3 spans 18 residues. The germline V gene has CDR1 SGHTS and CDR2 YDEGEE. CDR3 DNA: TGTGCCAGCAGCTTGGGCCGTTGGACAGGAAGGCCCACAGATACGCAGTATTTT. This sequence encodes CASSLGRWTGRPTDTQYF.

The rearrangement uses TRBV5-8 and TRBJ2-5; perhaps TRBD1 as D (5 bases). V lost 5 bases and J lost 6, with 20 bases in between. CDR3 size: 15 residues. CDR1 is SGHTS, CDR2 YDEGEE, per germline. In nucleotides, the CDR3 is TGTGCCAGCAGTACTGGACAATTGTCGGATAAGACCCAGTACTTC. This sequence encodes CASSTGQLSDKTQYF.

The chain employs TRBV9 and TRBJ1-1; no reliable D call. The CDR3 extends over 13 amino acids. V lost 4 bases and J 5 bases, leaving 12 bases between the germline ends. Germline V gene sequence: CDR1 SGDLS, CDR2 YYNGEE. In DNA form, the CDR3 reads TGTGCCAGCAGCCCTACGAGGGTAACTGAAGCTTTCTTT. This gives the protein CASSPTRVTEAFF.

Comment on this clone: The same CDR3 can be traced to other DNA sequences in this sample. The V and J genes are TRBV19 and TRBJ1-5; D is possibly TRBD1 (5 bases). Trimming took off 0 bases at V and 4 bases at J, with 7 bases between the two ends. The CDR3 spans 14 residues. Germline V gene lookup returns CDR1 LNHDA and CDR2 SQIVND (reference sequence). For the CDR3, the DNA is TGTGCCAGTAGTATAGATAGGGGAAATCAGCCCCAGCATTTT. Its translation: CASSIDRGNQPQHF.